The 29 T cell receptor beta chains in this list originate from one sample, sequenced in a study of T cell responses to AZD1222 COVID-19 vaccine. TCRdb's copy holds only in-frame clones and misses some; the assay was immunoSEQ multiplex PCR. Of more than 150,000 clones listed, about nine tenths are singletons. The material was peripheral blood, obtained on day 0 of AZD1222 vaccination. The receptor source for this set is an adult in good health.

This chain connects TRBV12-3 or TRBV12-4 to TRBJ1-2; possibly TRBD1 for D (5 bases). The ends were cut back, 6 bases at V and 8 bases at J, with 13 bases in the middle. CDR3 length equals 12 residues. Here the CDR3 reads CASSSQGLGYTF. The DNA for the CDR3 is TGTGCCAGCAGCTCTCAGGGTCTGGGCTACACCTTC.

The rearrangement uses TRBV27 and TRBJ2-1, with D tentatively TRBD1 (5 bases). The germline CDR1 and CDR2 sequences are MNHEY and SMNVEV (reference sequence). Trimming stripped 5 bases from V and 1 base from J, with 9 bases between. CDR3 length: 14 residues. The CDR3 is CASSPQGSYNEQFF. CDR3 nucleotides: TGTGCCAGCAGTCCCCAGGGATCCTACAATGAGCAGTTCTTC.

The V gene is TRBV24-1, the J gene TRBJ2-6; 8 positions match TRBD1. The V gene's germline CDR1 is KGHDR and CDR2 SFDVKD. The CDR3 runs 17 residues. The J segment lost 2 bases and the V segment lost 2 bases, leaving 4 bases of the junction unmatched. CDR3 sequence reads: CATSDSKTGAGANVLTF. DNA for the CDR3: TGTGCCACCAGTGATTCAAAGACAGGGGCTGGGGCCAACGTCCTGACTTTC.

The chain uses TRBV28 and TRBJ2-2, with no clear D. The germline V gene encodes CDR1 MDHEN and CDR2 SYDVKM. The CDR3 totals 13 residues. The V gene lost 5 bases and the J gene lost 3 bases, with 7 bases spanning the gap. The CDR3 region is CASSPRYTGELFF. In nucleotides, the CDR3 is TGTGCCAGCAGTCCCAGGTACACCGGGGAGCTGTTTTTT.

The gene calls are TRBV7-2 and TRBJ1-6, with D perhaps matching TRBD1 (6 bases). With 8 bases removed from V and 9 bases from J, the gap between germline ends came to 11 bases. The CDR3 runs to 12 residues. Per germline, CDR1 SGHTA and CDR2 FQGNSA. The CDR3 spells CASGQQGSPLHF. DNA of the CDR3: TGTGCCAGCGGACAACAGGGTTCACCCCTCCACTTT. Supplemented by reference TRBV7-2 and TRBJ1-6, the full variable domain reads GAGVSQSPSNKVTEKGKDVELRCDPISGHTALYWYRQSLGQGLEFLIYFQGNSAPDKSGLPSDRFSAERTGGSVSTLTIQRTQQEDSAVYLCASGQQGSPLHFGNGTRLTVT.

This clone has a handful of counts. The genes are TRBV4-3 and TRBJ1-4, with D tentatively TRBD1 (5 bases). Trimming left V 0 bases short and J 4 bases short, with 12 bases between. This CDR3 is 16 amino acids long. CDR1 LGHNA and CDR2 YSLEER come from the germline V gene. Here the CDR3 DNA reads TGCGCCAGCAGCCAAGATGGAGACAGCTATAATGAAAAACTGTTTTTT. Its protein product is CASSQDGDSYNEKLFF.

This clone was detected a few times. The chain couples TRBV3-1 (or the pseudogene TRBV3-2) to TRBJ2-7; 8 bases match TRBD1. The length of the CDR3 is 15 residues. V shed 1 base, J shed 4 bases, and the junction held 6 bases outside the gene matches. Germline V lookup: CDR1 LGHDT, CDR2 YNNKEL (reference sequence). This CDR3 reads CASSQAGQGRYEQYF. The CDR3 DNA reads TGTGCCAGCAGCCAAGCCGGACAGGGTCGGTACGAGCAGTACTTC.

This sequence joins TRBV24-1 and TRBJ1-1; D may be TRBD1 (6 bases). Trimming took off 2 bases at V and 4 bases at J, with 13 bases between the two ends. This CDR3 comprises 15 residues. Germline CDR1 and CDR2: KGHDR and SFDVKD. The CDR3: CATSDSQGNFTEAFF. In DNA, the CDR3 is TGTGCCACCAGTGATTCCCAGGGGAATTTCACTGAAGCTTTCTTT.

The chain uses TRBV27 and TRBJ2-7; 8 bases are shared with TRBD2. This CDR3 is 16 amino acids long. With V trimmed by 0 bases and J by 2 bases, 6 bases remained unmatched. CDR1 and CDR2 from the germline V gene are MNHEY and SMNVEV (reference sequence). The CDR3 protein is CASSLSRVAGTYEQYF. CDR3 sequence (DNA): TGTGCCAGCAGTTTATCGAGGGTAGCGGGAACCTACGAGCAGTACTTC.

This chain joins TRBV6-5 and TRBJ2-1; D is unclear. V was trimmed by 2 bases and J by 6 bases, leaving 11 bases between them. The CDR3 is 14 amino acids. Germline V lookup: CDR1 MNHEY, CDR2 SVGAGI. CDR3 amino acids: CASSYGQLGNEQFF. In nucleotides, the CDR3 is TGTGCCAGCAGTTACGGGCAATTGGGCAATGAGCAGTTCTTC.

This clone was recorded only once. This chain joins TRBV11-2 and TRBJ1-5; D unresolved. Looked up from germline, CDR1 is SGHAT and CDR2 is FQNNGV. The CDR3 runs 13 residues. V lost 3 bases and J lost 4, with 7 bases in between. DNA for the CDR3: TGTGCCAGCAGCTTGGCAGGAAATCAGCCCCAGCATTTT. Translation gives CASSLAGNQPQHF.

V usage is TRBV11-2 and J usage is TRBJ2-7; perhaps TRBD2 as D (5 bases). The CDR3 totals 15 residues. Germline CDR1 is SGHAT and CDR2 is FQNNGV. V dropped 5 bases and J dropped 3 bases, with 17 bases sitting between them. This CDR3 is CASSLSGAALYEQYF. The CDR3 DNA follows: TGTGCCAGCAGCCTATCAGGAGCGGCCCTCTACGAGCAGTACTTC.

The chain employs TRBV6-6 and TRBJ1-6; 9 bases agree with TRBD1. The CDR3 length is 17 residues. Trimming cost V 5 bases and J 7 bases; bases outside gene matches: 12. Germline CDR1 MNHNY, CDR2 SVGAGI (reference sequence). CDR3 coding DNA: TGTGCCAGCAGTCTGACCGGACAGGGGAGTTTAAATTCACCCCTCCACTTT. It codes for CASSLTGQGSLNSPLHF.

CDR3 in DNA: TGCGCCAGCAGCTTGGACCCGATTGGGACTTCTCGGGCTGAAGCTTTCTTT. It encodes CASSLDPIGTSRAEAFF. J is TRBJ1-1 and V is TRBV5-1; D perhaps matches TRBD1 (5 bases). Germline assignment: CDR1 SGHRS and CDR2 YFSETQ. Trimming stripped 0 bases from V and 6 bases from J, with 21 bases between. This CDR3 is built from 17 residues.

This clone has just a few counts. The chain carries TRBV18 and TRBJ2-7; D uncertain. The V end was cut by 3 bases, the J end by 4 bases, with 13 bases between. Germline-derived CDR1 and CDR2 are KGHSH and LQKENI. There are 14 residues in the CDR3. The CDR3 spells CASSPSAVLYEQYF. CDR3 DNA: TGTGCCAGCTCACCCTCAGCAGTACTGTACGAGCAGTACTTC.

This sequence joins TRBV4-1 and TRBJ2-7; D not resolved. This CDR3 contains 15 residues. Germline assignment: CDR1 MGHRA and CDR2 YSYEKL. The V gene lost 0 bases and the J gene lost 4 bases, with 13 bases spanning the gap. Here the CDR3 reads CASSQDLMLGYEQYF. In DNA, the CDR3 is TGCGCCAGCAGCCAAGACCTGATGCTTGGATACGAGCAGTACTTC.

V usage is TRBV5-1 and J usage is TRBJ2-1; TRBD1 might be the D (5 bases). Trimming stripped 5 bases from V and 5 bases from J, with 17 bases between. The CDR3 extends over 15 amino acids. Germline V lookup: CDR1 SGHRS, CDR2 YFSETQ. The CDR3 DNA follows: TGCGCCAGCAGTACAGGTAGGAGCAGGGACAATGAGCAGTTCTTC. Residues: CASSTGRSRDNEQFF.

The CDR3 spells CASSKGNYGYTF. The DNA for the CDR3 is TGTGCCAGCAGTAAGGGGAACTATGGCTACACCTTC. The J gene is TRBJ1-2, the V gene TRBV12-3 or TRBV12-4, with D tentatively TRBD1 (5 bases). CDR3 length: 12 amino acids. V dropped 5 bases and J dropped 2 bases, with 6 bases sitting between them.

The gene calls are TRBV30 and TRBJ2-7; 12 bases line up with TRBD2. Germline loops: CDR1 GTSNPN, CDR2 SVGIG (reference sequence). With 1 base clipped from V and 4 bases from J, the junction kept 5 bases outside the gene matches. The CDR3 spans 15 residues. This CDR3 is CAWSGIGLAGYEQYF. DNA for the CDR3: TGTGCCTGGAGTGGTATCGGACTAGCGGGGTACGAGCAGTACTTC. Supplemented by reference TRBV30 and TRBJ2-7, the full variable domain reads SQTIHQWPATLVQPVGSPLSLECTVEGTSNPNLYWYRQAAGRGLQLLFYSVGIGQISSEVPQNLSASRPQDRQFILSSKKLLLSDSGFYLCAWSGIGLAGYEQYFGPGTRLTVT.

CDR3 in DNA: TGTGCCAGCAGTAGGACAGTGCGGAACACTGAAGCTTTCTTT. It translates to CASSRTVRNTEAFF. The chain employs TRBV6-5 and TRBJ1-1; D perhaps matches TRBD1 (6 bases). Germline V CDR1 and CDR2: MNHEY, SVGAGI. V was clipped by 5 bases and J by 1 base, with 11 bases between them. There are 14 residues in the CDR3.

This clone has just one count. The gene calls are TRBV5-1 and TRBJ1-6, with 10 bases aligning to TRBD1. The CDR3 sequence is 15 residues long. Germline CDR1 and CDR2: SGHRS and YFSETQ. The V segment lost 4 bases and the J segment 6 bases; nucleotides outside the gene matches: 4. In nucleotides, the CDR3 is TGCGCCAGCAGCCTGGGGGACAGGGGTAATTCACCCCTCCACTTT. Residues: CASSLGDRGNSPLHF. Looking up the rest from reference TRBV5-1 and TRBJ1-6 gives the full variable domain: KAGVTQTPRYLIKTRGQQVTLSCSPISGHRSVSWYQQTPGQGLQFLFEYFSETQRNKGNFPGRFSGRQFSNSRSEMNVSTLELGDSALYLCASSLGDRGNSPLHFGNGTRLTVT.

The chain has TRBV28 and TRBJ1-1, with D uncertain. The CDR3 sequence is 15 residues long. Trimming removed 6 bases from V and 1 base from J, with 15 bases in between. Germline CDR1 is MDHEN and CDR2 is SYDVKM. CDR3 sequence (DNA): TGTGCCAGCAGCAAATATTCGACGGAGAACACTGAAGCTTTCTTT. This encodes CASSKYSTENTEAFF.

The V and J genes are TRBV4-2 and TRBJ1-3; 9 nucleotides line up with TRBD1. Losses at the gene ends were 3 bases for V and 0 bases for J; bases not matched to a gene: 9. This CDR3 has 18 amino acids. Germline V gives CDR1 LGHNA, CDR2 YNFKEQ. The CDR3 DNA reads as TGTGCCAGCAGCCAGGAACCTTGGACAGGGGACTCTGGAAACACCATATATTTT. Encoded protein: CASSQEPWTGDSGNTIYF.

The CDR3 coding sequence is TGTGCCAGCAGCGTAGGCCAGGGGGCGCCTGGCTACACCTTC. It is translated as CASSVGQGAPGYTF. The rearrangement joins TRBV9 to TRBJ1-2; 8 nucleotides agree with TRBD1. Germline trimming cut 0 bases from V and 7 bases from J; bases unmatched to any gene: 5. The CDR3 covers 14 residues. CDR1 and CDR2 (germline): SGDLS, YYNGEE.

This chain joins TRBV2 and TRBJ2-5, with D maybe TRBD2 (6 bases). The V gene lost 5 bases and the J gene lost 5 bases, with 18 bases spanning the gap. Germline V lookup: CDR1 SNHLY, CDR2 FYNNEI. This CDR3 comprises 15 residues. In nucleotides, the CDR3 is TGTGCCAGCAGTCAGAATAGCCAGGGAGGCGAGACCCAGTACTTC. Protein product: CASSQNSQGGETQYF.

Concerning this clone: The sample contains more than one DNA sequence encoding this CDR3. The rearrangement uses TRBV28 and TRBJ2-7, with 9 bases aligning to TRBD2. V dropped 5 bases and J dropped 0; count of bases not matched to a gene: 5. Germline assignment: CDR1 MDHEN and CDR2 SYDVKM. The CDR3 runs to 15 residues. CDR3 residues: CASSLHSGSSYEQYF. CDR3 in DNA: TGTGCCAGCAGTCTTCATAGCGGGAGCTCCTACGAGCAGTACTTC.

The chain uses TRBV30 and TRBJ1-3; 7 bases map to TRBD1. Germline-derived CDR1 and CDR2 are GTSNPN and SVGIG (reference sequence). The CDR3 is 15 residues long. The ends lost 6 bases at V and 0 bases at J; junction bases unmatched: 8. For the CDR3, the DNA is TGTGCCTGTACAGGGGACACCTACTCTGGAAACACCATATATTTT. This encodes CACTGDTYSGNTIYF.

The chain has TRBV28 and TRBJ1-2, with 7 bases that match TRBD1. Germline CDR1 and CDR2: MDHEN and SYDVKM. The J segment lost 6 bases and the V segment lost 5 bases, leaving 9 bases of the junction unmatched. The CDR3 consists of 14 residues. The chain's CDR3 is CASSTTGPVDGYTF. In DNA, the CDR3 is TGTGCCAGCAGTACGACAGGGCCGGTAGATGGCTACACCTTC.

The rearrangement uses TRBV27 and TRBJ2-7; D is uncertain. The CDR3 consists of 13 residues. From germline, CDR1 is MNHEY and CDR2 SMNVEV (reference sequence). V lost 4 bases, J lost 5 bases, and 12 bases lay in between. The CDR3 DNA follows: TGTGCCAGCAGTTCAGACCGAACTAACGAGCAGTACTTC. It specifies CASSSDRTNEQYF.